The TCR beta chain described here comes from a study of T cell responses to AZD1222 COVID-19 vaccine. Germline CDR1 reads LNHDA; CDR2 reads SQIVND (reference sequence). Between the trimmed V and J ends, which lost 3 bases and 2 bases, there was a span of 7 bases. The CDR3 consists of 13 residues. This clone was observed once. Its cognate antigen is unknown. Study-wide points: Close to half of all spike-specific TCRs reportedly target regions of the variants that are unmutated.

The data were produced by immunoSEQ multiplex PCR, yet TCRdb's version contains in-frame clones alone and is incomplete. Of 90,000 to 100,000 clones in the sample, 85% to 90% are singletons; the top ten hold roughly 3.7%. The chain carries TRBV19 and TRBJ1-2; D may be TRBD1 (6 bases). The clonotype comes from an adult in good health. This specimen consisted of peripheral blood, obtained on day 0 of AZD1222 vaccination. CDR3 in amino acids: CASSMTGNYGYTF. As DNA, the CDR3 is TGTGCCAGTAGTATGACAGGCAACTATGGCTACACCTTC.